Sequencing of this T cell receptor beta chain was carried out in a study of T cells in Graves' hyperthyroidism and ophthalmopathy. For the study at large: Peripheral blood was obtained at initial diagnosis, preceding any treatment.

CDR3 size: 15 residues. Trimming took off 7 bases at V and 3 bases at J, with 15 bases between the two ends. Germline CDR1 reads KGHDR; CDR2 reads SFDVKD. This clonotype was found a few times. Its antigen is currently unknown. Reasons for excluding patients were uncontrolled infection, other autoimmune disease, pregnancy or lactation. Amplification of TCR beta CDR3 regions used RNA as the template. First-round RT-PCR of the TCR CDR3 relied on the HTBI primer set. TCRdb recomputed calls from the multiplex PCR reads with MiXCR, one row per CDR3 protein. The sample records 200,000 to 250,000 distinct CDR3 sequences, around 19% being singletons. Overall study findings and caveats: Blood also held most thyroid clonotypes expanded beyond 0.001. Ophthalmopathy was predicted by the model a median of about 6.5 months ahead of onset.

The chain couples TRBV24-1 to TRBJ2-1; D tentatively fits TRBD1 or TRBD2 (5 bases each). The sequencing input was blood. The TCR sequence derives from a man in his forties with Graves' hyperthyroidism. The CDR3 DNA reads as TGTGCCACCAGCGGAAGGGACGCGGGCTACAATGAGCAGTTCTTC. Amino acid sequence: CATSGRDAGYNEQFF.